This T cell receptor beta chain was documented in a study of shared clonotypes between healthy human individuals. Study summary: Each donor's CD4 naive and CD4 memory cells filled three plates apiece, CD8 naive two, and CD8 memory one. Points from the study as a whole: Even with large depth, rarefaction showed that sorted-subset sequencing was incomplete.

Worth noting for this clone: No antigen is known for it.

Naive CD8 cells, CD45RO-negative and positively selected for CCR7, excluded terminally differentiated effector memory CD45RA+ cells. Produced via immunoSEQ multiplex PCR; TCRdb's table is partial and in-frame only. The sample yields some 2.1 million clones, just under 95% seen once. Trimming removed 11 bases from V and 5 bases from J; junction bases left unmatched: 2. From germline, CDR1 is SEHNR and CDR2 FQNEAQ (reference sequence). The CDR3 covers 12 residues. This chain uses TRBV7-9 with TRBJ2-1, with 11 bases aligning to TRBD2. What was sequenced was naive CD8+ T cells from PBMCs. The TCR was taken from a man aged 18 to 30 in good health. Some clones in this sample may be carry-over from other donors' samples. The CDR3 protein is CALAGGNNEQFF. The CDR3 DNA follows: TGTGCCCTAGCGGGAGGAAACAATGAGCAGTTCTTC.